This TCR beta chain was obtained from a study of beta chain features in type 1 diabetes. Study-wide points: Within each of all four CD4+ subsets, Type 1 diabetes patients had TCRB CDR3s that were moderately but significantly shorter.

CD45RO/CCR7/CD25/CD127/CD95/CD27 separated CD4+ naive, central memory, regulatory and stem cell-like memory cells by sorting. CDR3 length: 16 residues. Germline V gene data show CDR1 as LNHDA and CDR2 as SQIVND (reference sequence). The J segment lost 0 bases and the V segment lost 5 bases, leaving 4 bases of the junction unmatched. Expressed TCRB transcripts were sequenced, since all the RNA that had been isolated was reverse transcribed. Clones were read by immunoSEQ multiplex PCR, and TCRdb kept only the in-frame ones, dropping some. Among about 300,000 clones, approximately 15% were seen once, and the ten largest hold roughly 0.015%. As regards this clone: Its antigen is undetermined.

This chain joins TRBV19 and TRBJ2-1; 10 bases agree with TRBD2. The TCR was taken from a woman aged 18-29 years with type 1 diabetes. The sequencing sample was made of naive CD4+ T cells from blood. The CDR3 nucleotides read TGTGCCAGTAGTGATCCTAGCGGGAGCTCCTACAATGAGCAGTTCTTC. Translation gives CASSDPSGSSYNEQFF.